These T cell receptor beta chains were read from a single sample in a study of identical twins. TCRdb ran MiXCR on the 5' RACE reads and lists one entry per CDR3 protein. The sample holds just over 500,000 distinct CDR3 sequences, around 20% seen once. This same sample was also taken into another study, of T cells expressing NK-cell markers.

What was sequenced was CD4+ T cells sorted from blood. The receptors come from a young woman in good health. Both conserved end residues are part of each CDR3.

v_call: TRBV9
j_call: TRBJ2-1
cdr3_aa: CASSVVGTSLSSSYNEQFF

v_call: TRBV10-3
j_call: TRBJ2-7
cdr3_aa: CAISEVQGADEQYF

v_call: TRBV20-1
j_call: TRBJ1-2
cdr3_aa: CSAVGVYGYTF

v_call: TRBV5-1
j_call: TRBJ2-3
cdr3_aa: CASSPAVPAGVATQYF

v_call: TRBV20-1
j_call: TRBJ2-1
cdr3_aa: CSARNPSGEQFF

v_call: TRBV3-1
j_call: TRBJ2-1
cdr3_aa: CASSQDWAPYNEQFF

v_call: TRBV11-3
j_call: TRBJ2-1
cdr3_aa: CASSPGGSDNEQFF

v_call: TRBV20-1
j_call: TRBJ1-2
cdr3_aa: CSAKPSGIYGYTF

v_call: TRBV11-2
j_call: TRBJ2-1
cdr3_aa: CASSPTRDSQFF

v_call: TRBV12-3/TRBV12-4
j_call: TRBJ2-7
cdr3_aa: CASSRSTGYHEQYF

v_call: TRBV9
j_call: TRBJ1-1
cdr3_aa: CASSVEGGRNEAFF

v_call: TRBV20-1
j_call: TRBJ2-3
cdr3_aa: CSARNPGGTDTQYF

v_call: TRBV4-2
j_call: TRBJ2-5
cdr3_aa: CASSQSGGVQQETQYF